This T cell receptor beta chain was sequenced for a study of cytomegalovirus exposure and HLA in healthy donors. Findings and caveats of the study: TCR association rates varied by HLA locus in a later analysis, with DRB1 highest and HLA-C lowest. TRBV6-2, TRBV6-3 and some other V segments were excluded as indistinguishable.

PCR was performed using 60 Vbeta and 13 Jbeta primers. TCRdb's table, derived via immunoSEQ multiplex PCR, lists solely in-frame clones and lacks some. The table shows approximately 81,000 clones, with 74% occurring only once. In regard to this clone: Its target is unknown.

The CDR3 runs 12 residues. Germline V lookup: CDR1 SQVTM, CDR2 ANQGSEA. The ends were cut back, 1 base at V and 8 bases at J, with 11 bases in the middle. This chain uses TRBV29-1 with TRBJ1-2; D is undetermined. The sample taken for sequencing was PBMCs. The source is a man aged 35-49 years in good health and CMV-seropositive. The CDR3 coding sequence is TGCAGCGTTGAAGGGGGAGGAGACGGCTACACCTTC. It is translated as CSVEGGGDGYTF. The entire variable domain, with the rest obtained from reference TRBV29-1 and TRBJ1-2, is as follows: SAVISQKPSRDICQRGTSLTIQCQVDSQVTMMFWYRQQPGQSLTLIATANQGSEATYESGFVIDKFPISRPNLTFSTLTVSNMSPEDSSIYLCSVEGGGDGYTFGSGTRLTVV.